The 14 T cell receptor beta chains presented below share a single source sample, sequenced in a study of blood T cell repertoires in COVID-19. Assay used: immunoSEQ multiplex PCR; TCRdb lists only in-frame clones, some missing. Of over 150,000 clones in the sample, 80% to 90% are singletons; the top ten hold less than 1.5%. The specimen was peripheral blood. The source is a man aged 30-40 years with acute or convalescent COVID-19.

CDR3 in amino acids: CASSSNTGPNTEAFF. CDR3 sequence (DNA): TGTGCCAGCAGCTCGAACACAGGTCCGAACACTGAAGCTTTCTTT. The chain uses TRBV11-3 and TRBJ1-1; D is perhaps TRBD1 (5 bases). The CDR3 totals 15 residues. CDR1 is SGHNT and CDR2 is YENEEA in the germline V gene. V shed 4 bases and J shed 1 base, with 13 bases lying between them.

Only a few counts were recorded for this clone. The chain couples TRBV24-1 to TRBJ2-1, with 7 bases fitting TRBD2. The length of the CDR3 is 16 residues. The junction had 4 bases not matched to a gene; V was cut back by 2 bases and J by 1 base. The germline V gene encodes CDR1 KGHDR and CDR2 SFDVKD. This CDR3 is CATSDYGTTSYNEQFF. CDR3 nucleotides: TGTGCCACCAGTGATTACGGGACTACTTCCTACAATGAGCAGTTCTTC.

This clone was seen only a few times. The V call is TRBV10-1, the J call TRBJ1-1; no definite D call. Trimming stripped 3 bases from V and 2 bases from J, with 13 bases between. Per the germline V gene, CDR1 is WNHNN and CDR2 is SYGVQD (reference sequence). CDR3 length: 15 residues. The CDR3 region is CASSELRVGNTEAFF. The CDR3 DNA is TGCGCCAGCAGTGAACTGCGGGTTGGTAACACTGAAGCTTTCTTT.

The gene calls are TRBV10-2 and TRBJ1-2; D gene unclear. The CDR3 has 16 amino acids. Per germline, CDR1 WSHSY and CDR2 SAAADI. The V and J ends lost 2 bases and 4 bases respectively, with 17 bases between them. CDR3 region: CASSEPRQREAYGYTF. The CDR3 nucleotides read TGCGCCAGCAGTGAGCCACGACAAAGGGAGGCCTATGGCTACACCTTC.

J is TRBJ2-7 and V is TRBV28, with D perhaps matching TRBD1 (5 bases). The CDR3 runs to 11 residues. Per germline, CDR1 MDHEN and CDR2 SYDVKM. V shed 8 bases and J shed 3 bases, with 8 bases lying between them. DNA for the CDR3: TGTGCCAGCTGCGACAGCTACGAGCAGTACTTC. It encodes CASCDSYEQYF.

The gene calls are TRBV19 and TRBJ1-2; 8 bases agree with TRBD1. This CDR3 spans 13 amino acids. The V gene's germline CDR1 is LNHDA and CDR2 SQIVND (reference sequence). V shed 8 bases, J shed 8 bases, and the junction held 10 bases outside the gene matches. The CDR3 loop reads CASRLSGGEGYTF. The CDR3 nucleotides read TGTGCCAGTCGTCTCTCAGGGGGCGAGGGCTACACCTTC.

This sequence joins TRBV4-2 and TRBJ2-2; tentative D call: TRBD2 (5 bases). CDR1 is LGHNA, CDR2 YNFKEQ, per germline. There are 15 residues in the CDR3. Trimming pared 4 bases from V and 3 bases from J, leaving 12 bases between. CDR3 loop: CASSPAGRHTGELFF. CDR3 sequence (DNA): TGTGCCAGCAGCCCTGCGGGCCGGCACACCGGGGAGCTGTTTTTT.

This CDR3 reads CASRPQTTVGSPLHF. As DNA, the CDR3 is TGTGCCAGCAGACCGCAGACCACAGTGGGTTCACCCCTCCACTTT. The chain combines TRBV28 with TRBJ1-6; D gene uncertain. Trimming removed 6 bases at V and 9 bases at J, with 18 bases between. Germline CDR1 reads MDHEN; CDR2 reads SYDVKM. The CDR3 is made up of 15 amino acids.

The J gene is TRBJ2-2, the V gene TRBV11-3; D ambiguous. The germline gives CDR1 SGHNT, CDR2 YENEEA. V was shortened by 4 bases and J by 5 bases, with 5 bases between the two germline ends. This CDR3 is 12 amino acids long. The CDR3 loop reads CASSSRTGELFF. The CDR3 region has the DNA TGTGCCAGCAGCTCTAGGACCGGGGAGCTGTTTTTT.

The rearrangement joins TRBV30 to TRBJ2-7; a weak D match, TRBD1 (5 bases). CDR3 length: 13 amino acids. Per the germline V gene, CDR1 is GTSNPN and CDR2 is SVGIG (reference sequence). V lost 2 bases, J lost 6 bases, and 14 bases lay in between. This CDR3 reads CAWSFRGWGEQYF. The DNA of the CDR3 is TGTGCCTGGAGTTTTAGGGGTTGGGGCGAGCAGTACTTC.

The chain recombines TRBV19 with TRBJ1-1, with 7 positions matching TRBD1. The CDR3 loop spans 14 amino acids. V was pared by 4 bases and J by 4 bases, with 6 bases of the junction left unmatched. Germline V gives CDR1 LNHDA, CDR2 SQIVND (reference sequence). CDR3 residues: CASSTRQGPTEAFF. The CDR3, as DNA: TGTGCCAGTAGTACGCGACAGGGTCCCACTGAAGCTTTCTTT.

This clone was found once. This rearrangement joins TRBV9 to TRBJ2-3; a possible D gene is TRBD2 (5 bases). The V gene's germline CDR1 is SGDLS and CDR2 YYNGEE. V was trimmed by 4 bases and J by 1 base, leaving 10 bases between them. This CDR3 comprises 14 residues. The CDR3 DNA is TGTGCCAGCAGCCCCTGGGGAGGCACAGATACGCAGTATTTT. Protein product: CASSPWGGTDTQYF.

The chain is built from TRBV29-1 and TRBJ2-5; 11 bases map to TRBD1. Germline V gives CDR1 SQVTM, CDR2 ANQGSEA. With V trimmed by 7 bases and J by 6 bases, 13 bases remained unmatched. CDR3 length: 15 residues. The CDR3 is CSAADRGRGTQTQYF. The CDR3 coding sequence is TGCAGCGCCGCGGACAGGGGGCGAGGGACGCAGACCCAGTACTTC.

In regard to this clone: At one of its ends the junction is not consistent with the germline gene, which may arise from a read error. This chain joins TRBV2 and TRBJ1-2; 8 bases are shared with TRBD1. The germline gives CDR1 SNHLY, CDR2 FYNNEI. This CDR3 spans 13 amino acids. CDR3 protein: CASSEDRGWGYTF. CDR3 DNA sequence: TGTGCCAGCAGCGAAGACAGGGGATGGGGCTACACCTTC.